This TCR beta chain was observed in a study of blood T cell repertoires in COVID-19. Only in-frame clones appear in the TCRdb table, and some are missing; sequencing was by immunoSEQ multiplex PCR. The sample lists some 170,000 clones; roughly 87% were seen once. Germline CDR1 and CDR2: MNHEY and SVGAGI. The CDR3 sequence is 13 residues long. V shed 8 bases and J shed 2 bases, with 13 bases lying between them. The TCR sequence derives from a woman between 50 and 59 years old with acute or convalescent COVID-19. The V gene is TRBV6-5, the J gene TRBJ2-7; D remains unclear. Sequencing was done on a sample of peripheral blood. The CDR3 loop reads CASPNTVTYEQYF. The CDR3 DNA is TGTGCCAGCCCAAACACAGTTACCTACGAGCAGTACTTC.